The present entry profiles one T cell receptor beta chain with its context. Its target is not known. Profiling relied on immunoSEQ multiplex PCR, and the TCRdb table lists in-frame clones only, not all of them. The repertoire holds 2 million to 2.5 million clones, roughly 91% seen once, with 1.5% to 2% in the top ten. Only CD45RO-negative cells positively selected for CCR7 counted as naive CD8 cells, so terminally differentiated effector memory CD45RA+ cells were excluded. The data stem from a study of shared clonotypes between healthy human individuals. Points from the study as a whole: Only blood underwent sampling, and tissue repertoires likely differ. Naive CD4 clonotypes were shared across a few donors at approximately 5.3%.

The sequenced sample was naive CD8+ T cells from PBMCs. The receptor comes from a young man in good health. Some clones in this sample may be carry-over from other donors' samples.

The CDR3 sequence is CASNNQGVTEAFF. CDR3 DNA sequence: TGTGCCAGCAACAACCAAGGGGTCACTGAAGCTTTCTTT. The rearrangement uses TRBV7-9 and TRBJ1-1; D is perhaps TRBD1 (5 bases). Germline V lookup: CDR1 SEHNR, CDR2 FQNEAQ (reference sequence). The CDR3 consists of 13 residues. The germline V and J ends were trimmed by 7 bases and 4 bases, with 13 bases remaining between them.